These 19 T cell receptor beta chains came from one sample sequenced in a study of T cell responses to AZD1222 COVID-19 vaccine. Repertoires were generated with immunoSEQ multiplex PCR, while TCRdb's copy carries only in-frame clones and drops some. The sample holds under 200,000 clones, about nine tenths seen once. The sequencing here drew on peripheral blood, taken on day 0 of AZD1222 vaccination. The receptors originated from an adult in good health.

This clone was picked up one time. The chain joins TRBV6-5 to TRBJ2-1; D is possibly TRBD1 or TRBD2 (5 bases each). Germline V CDR1 and CDR2: MNHEY, SVGAGI. The CDR3 contains 13 residues. Trimming removed 6 bases at V and 5 bases at J, with 11 bases between. The CDR3 here is CASSLLGDNEQFF. Written as DNA, the CDR3 is TGTGCCAGCAGCCTACTGGGGGACAATGAGCAGTTCTTC.

The chain is built from TRBV28 and TRBJ1-6; 7 bases fit TRBD1. The length of the CDR3 is 14 residues. CDR1 and CDR2 from the germline V gene are MDHEN and SYDVKM. The V and J ends lost 4 bases and 6 bases, in that order; junction bases with no gene match: 3. For the CDR3, the DNA is TGTGCCAGCAGTTCCGGGACAGTTAATTCACCCCTCCACTTT. The encoded protein is CASSSGTVNSPLHF.

This clone appeared once. V gene TRBV2 combines with J gene TRBJ1-2, with 7 bases lining up with TRBD1. V was pared by 5 bases and J by 3 bases, with 9 bases of the junction left unmatched. The CDR3 is 15 amino acids. The V gene's germline CDR1 is SNHLY and CDR2 FYNNEI. The DNA of the CDR3 is TGTGCCAGCAGTAAGAGCCGACAGGGTGACTATGGCTACACCTTC. Translation: CASSKSRQGDYGYTF.

This chain links TRBV5-6 with TRBJ1-4; tentatively, D is TRBD1 (5 bases). V lost 4 bases and J lost 7, with 14 bases in between. CDR3 length: 14 amino acids. CDR1 and CDR2 from the germline V gene are SGHDT and YYEEEE. The CDR3 DNA reads as TGTGCCAGCAGCGTCTACTCAGGGAGTGAAAAACTGTTTTTT. Translation: CASSVYSGSEKLFF.

The rearrangement uses TRBV7-2 and TRBJ1-5; no clear D gene. The V gene lost 1 base and the J gene lost 2 bases, with 12 bases spanning the gap. Germline V gene lookup returns CDR1 SGHTA and CDR2 FQGNSA. CDR3 length: 16 amino acids. The CDR3 DNA follows: TGTGCCAGCAGCTTAGTGGAGGGAAAAGGCAATCAGCCCCAGCATTTT. Translated, it gives CASSLVEGKGNQPQHF. The variable domain in full, with the rest retrieved from reference TRBV7-2 and TRBJ1-5, is GAGVSQSPSNKVTEKGKDVELRCDPISGHTALYWYRQSLGQGLEFLIYFQGNSAPDKSGLPSDRFSAERTGGSVSTLTIQRTQQEDSAVYLCASSLVEGKGNQPQHFGDGTRLSIL.

This chain links TRBV27 with TRBJ1-5; D perhaps matches TRBD1 (6 bases). The CDR3 has 18 amino acids. Per germline, CDR1 MNHEY and CDR2 SMNVEV (reference sequence). Trimming pared 4 bases from V and 2 bases from J, leaving 21 bases between. This CDR3 is CASSSLWGARRGNQPQHF. The DNA for the CDR3 is TGTGCCAGCAGTTCATTATGGGGGGCGCGCAGAGGCAATCAGCCCCAGCATTTT.

The chain carries TRBV5-1 and TRBJ1-6; unclear D gene. CDR3 length: 13 amino acids. Germline CDR1 SGHRS, CDR2 YFSETQ. Trimming took off 0 bases at V and 8 bases at J, with 6 bases between the two ends. The CDR3 DNA reads as TGCGCCAGCAGCTTGGATAGGGATTCACCCCTCCACTTT. The encoded protein is CASSLDRDSPLHF.

The V gene is TRBV28, the J gene TRBJ2-2, with D perhaps TRBD2 (6 bases). The CDR3 is 15 residues long. V lost 5 bases and J 2 bases, leaving 12 bases between the germline ends. Germline V gives CDR1 MDHEN, CDR2 SYDVKM. CDR3 protein: CASSRRGENTGELFF. CDR3 in DNA: TGTGCCAGCAGTCGGAGGGGCGAAAACACCGGGGAGCTGTTTTTT.

The rearrangement uses TRBV2 and TRBJ2-5; TRBD2 matches at 15 bases. The germline V gene encodes CDR1 SNHLY and CDR2 FYNNEI. J gave up 5 bases and V 7 bases, and 8 bases lay outside the gene matches. The CDR3 contains 16 residues. For the CDR3, the DNA is TGTGCCAGCACCGATTCGGGACTAGCGGGGGGTGAGACCCAGTACTTC. Its translation is CASTDSGLAGGETQYF.

V and J are TRBV9 and TRBJ2-5; 11 bases are shared with TRBD2. Germline trimming cut 2 bases from V and 2 bases from J; bases unmatched to any gene: 5. Germline CDR1 is SGDLS and CDR2 is YYNGEE. This CDR3 region has 16 residues. The CDR3 bases are TGTGCCAGCAGCGTGGCGGGGACTAGCGGACAAGAGACCCAGTACTTC. It encodes CASSVAGTSGQETQYF.

DNA for the CDR3: TGTGCCAGCAGTGAAGACCCTATTGGGACCCAGTACTTC. This gives the protein CASSEDPIGTQYF. This rearrangement joins TRBV6-1 to TRBJ2-5; D remains unclear. Trimming took 1 base from V and 7 from J, leaving 10 bases between them. CDR3 length: 13 amino acids. CDR1 is MNHNS, CDR2 SASEGT, per germline.

The chain carries TRBV25-1 and TRBJ1-1; 8 bases agree with TRBD1. This CDR3 comprises 15 residues. The V segment lost 2 bases and the J segment 3 bases; nucleotides outside the gene matches: 5. Germline V lookup: CDR1 MGHDK, CDR2 SYGVNS. CDR3 region: CASSEGATGDTEAFF. CDR3 DNA sequence: TGTGCCAGCAGTGAAGGAGCGACAGGGGACACTGAAGCTTTCTTT.

The chain couples TRBV6-4 to TRBJ1-1; D remains unclear. Germline V gene lookup returns CDR1 MRHNA and CDR2 SNTAGT. V lost 4 bases and J lost 1, with 10 bases in between. The CDR3 sequence is 14 residues long. The CDR3 DNA is TGTGCCAGCAGTGCTGTCCCGGGGAACACTGAAGCTTTCTTT. Amino acid sequence: CASSAVPGNTEAFF.

The chain combines TRBV20-1 with TRBJ1-4; D unclear. CDR3 length equals 14 residues. From germline, CDR1 is DFQATT and CDR2 SNEGSKA (reference sequence). V gave up 3 bases and J gave up 8 bases, with 16 bases separating them. This CDR3 is CSASLRDPEEKLFF. CDR3 in DNA: TGCAGTGCTAGTCTTAGAGATCCAGAAGAAAAACTGTTTTTT.

The sample holds a few counts of this clone. V usage is TRBV6-4 and J usage is TRBJ1-4, with 8 nucleotides matching TRBD1. The CDR3 consists of 16 residues. Trimming cost V 6 bases and J 3 bases; bases outside gene matches: 9. Germline CDR1 MRHNA, CDR2 SNTAGT. CDR3 bases: TGTGCCAGCAGCCCGGACAGGGTAGTACCTAATGAAAAACTGTTTTTT. This encodes CASSPDRVVPNEKLFF.

The chain is built from TRBV6-5 and TRBJ1-6, with D uncertain. Trimming removed 0 bases at V and 10 bases at J, with 16 bases between. CDR1 is MNHEY and CDR2 is SVGAGI in the germline V gene. The CDR3 extends over 16 amino acids. The CDR3, as DNA: TGTGCCAGCAGTTACTCTCCAAAACCCACCGGATCACCCCTCCACTTT. It is translated as CASSYSPKPTGSPLHF.

This clone was picked up one time. The chain joins TRBV19 to TRBJ2-3; TRBD2 might be the D (5 bases). The ends were cut back, 8 bases at V and 0 bases at J, with 15 bases in the middle. Germline V lookup: CDR1 LNHDA, CDR2 SQIVND (reference sequence). This CDR3 spans 15 amino acids. The DNA of the CDR3 is TGTGCCAGTGCCGAGGGAGTCACTAGCACAGATACGCAGTATTTT. It encodes CASAEGVTSTDTQYF. Drawing the rest from reference TRBV19 and TRBJ2-3, the complete variable domain is DGGITQSPKYLFRKEGQNVTLSCEQNLNHDAMYWYRQDPGQGLRLIYYSQIVNDFQKGDIAEGYSVSREKKESFPLTVTSAQKNPTAFYLCASAEGVTSTDTQYFGPGTRLTVL.

The chain links TRBV6-5 to TRBJ1-1, with a weak D call TRBD1 (5 bases). V lost 5 bases and J 4 bases, leaving 14 bases between the germline ends. This CDR3 spans 14 amino acids. Germline V CDR1 and CDR2: MNHEY, SVGAGI. The CDR3 DNA is TGTGCCAGCAGTCCAACCGGGGGACGCACTGAAGCTTTCTTT. Amino acid sequence: CASSPTGGRTEAFF.

The V call is TRBV6-6, the J call TRBJ2-6; no clear D gene. From germline, CDR1 is MNHNY and CDR2 SVGAGI (reference sequence). V gave up 2 bases and J gave up 0 bases, with 5 bases separating them. The CDR3 consists of 15 residues. This chain's CDR3 is CASSYPNSGANVLTF. The CDR3 DNA sequence: TGTGCCAGCAGTTACCCAAACTCTGGGGCCAACGTCCTGACTTTC.